The 14 T cell receptor beta chains below all came from one sample that was sequenced in a study of CD8 T cells in ankylosing spondylitis (dated by TCRdb to the late 2010s). The library was built by means of 5' RACE. The instrument was an Illumina HiSeq 2500. TCRdb trimmed the raw reads at Q25, called clones with MiXCR and kept productive beta chains. Each CDR3 protein gets just one entry, which takes the most common genes and DNA from the rows behind it. Present in this sample are about 140,000 distinct CDR3 sequences, 30% to 35% of which were seen just once. Together, the top ten hold approximately 6% of the sample. The sample was synovial fluid, either unsorted or a sorted T cell fraction (not recorded which). These receptors were collected from a male donor with ankylosing spondylitis.

The V and J genes are TRBV5-1 and TRBJ2-3; D remains ambiguous. CDR1 is SGHRS, CDR2 YFSETQ, per germline. Trimming took off 1 base at V and 0 bases at J, with 6 bases between the two ends. This CDR3 contains 14 residues. The CDR3 is CASSLLPSTDTQYF. Here the CDR3 DNA reads TGCGCCAGCAGCTTGCTACCTAGCACAGATACGCAGTATTTT. Variable domain in full (rest from reference TRBV5-1 and TRBJ2-3): KAGVTQTPRYLIKTRGQQVTLSCSPISGHRSVSWYQQTPGQGLQFLFEYFSETQRNKGNFPGRFSGRQFSNSRSEMNVSTLELGDSALYLCASSLLPSTDTQYFGPGTRLTVL.

This clonotype was recorded many times. The chain is built from TRBV12-3 or TRBV12-4 and TRBJ2-2, with D perhaps matching TRBD2 (5 bases). The CDR3 totals 14 residues. Deletions cut 2 bases from V and 3 bases from J, with 7 bases between. In DNA form, the CDR3 reads TGTGCCAGCAGTTTACCGGGATACACCGGGGAGCTGTTTTTT. This gives the protein CASSLPGYTGELFF.

The chain combines TRBV10-3 with TRBJ2-7, with 10 bases identical to TRBD2. V lost 5 bases, J lost 4 bases, and 11 bases stayed unmatched. CDR3 size: 16 residues. In germline, CDR1 is ENHRY, CDR2 SYGVKD. This chain's CDR3 is CAISNPLAGGGYEQYF. For the CDR3, the DNA is TGTGCCATCAGTAACCCGTTAGCGGGAGGCGGATACGAGCAGTACTTC.

This sequence joins TRBV29-1 and TRBJ2-3; TRBD1 agrees at 8 bases. The trim removed 6 bases at V and 4 bases at J, leaving 12 bases unmatched. CDR1 SQVTM and CDR2 ANQGSEA come from the germline V gene. The CDR3 loop spans 15 amino acids. The CDR3 DNA reads TGCAGCGTCCTTCCGGGACAGGTAGGAGCAGATACGCAGTATTTT. This codes for CSVLPGQVGADTQYF.

This clonotype was counted between two and nine times. The chain uses TRBV7-2 and TRBJ1-4; D possibly corresponds to TRBD1 (6 bases). The germline V and J ends were trimmed by 1 base and 4 bases, with 13 bases remaining between them. This CDR3 comprises 16 residues. Germline values: CDR1 SGHTA, CDR2 FQGNSA. The CDR3, as DNA: TGTGCCAGCAGCTTAGACCTGACAGGCGGTAATGAAAAACTGTTTTTT. Translated: CASSLDLTGGNEKLFF. Full variable domain (missing parts from reference TRBV7-2 and TRBJ1-4): GAGVSQSPSNKVTEKGKDVELRCDPISGHTALYWYRQSLGQGLEFLIYFQGNSAPDKSGLPSDRFSAERTGGSVSTLTIQRTQQEDSAVYLCASSLDLTGGNEKLFFGSGTQLSVL.

This clonotype was observed a few times. The rearrangement joins TRBV2 to TRBJ2-3; D possibly corresponds to TRBD2 (5 bases). The ends were cut back, 11 bases at V and 0 bases at J, with 9 bases in the middle. The germline gives CDR1 SNHLY, CDR2 FYNNEI. The CDR3 runs 12 residues. The CDR3 sequence is CAGSSSTDTQYF. The CDR3 bases are TGTGCCGGGAGCAGTAGCACAGATACGCAGTATTTT.

The chain couples TRBV12-3 or TRBV12-4 to TRBJ1-1; D is uncertain. This CDR3 is 11 amino acids long. The CDR3 reads CSTVEYTEAFF. DNA for the CDR3: TGTTCCACCGTCGAGTACACTGAAGCTTTCTTT.

The CDR3 DNA follows: TGCGCCAGCAGCTCCGGACCTAGCTCCTACGAGCAGTACTTC. It translates to CASSSGPSSYEQYF. The chain has TRBV5-1 and TRBJ2-7; no clear D. V was trimmed by 3 bases and J by 0 bases, leaving 10 bases between them. Germline values: CDR1 SGHRS, CDR2 YFSETQ. This CDR3 has 14 amino acids.

This clonotype turned up a few times. The V gene is TRBV12-5, the J gene TRBJ1-4, with 8 nucleotides matching TRBD1. The J segment lost 5 bases and the V segment lost 1 base, leaving 9 bases of the junction unmatched. Germline loops: CDR1 LGHNT, CDR2 FRNRAP. The CDR3 runs to 17 residues. For the CDR3, the DNA is TGTGCTAGTGGTTTGGCCCAACCGGGACAGGCCAATGAAAAACTGTTTTTT. Its protein product is CASGLAQPGQANEKLFF.

The V call is TRBV9, the J call TRBJ2-3; D is possibly TRBD2 (5 bases). Germline-derived CDR1 and CDR2 are SGDLS and YYNGEE. The V end lost 0 bases, the J end lost 6 bases, and 14 bases lay between the germline ends. This CDR3 is 15 amino acids long. This CDR3 is CASSVVGLRGDTQYF. The CDR3 DNA is TGTGCCAGCAGCGTAGTGGGCCTACGGGGTGATACGCAGTATTTT. The variable domain in full, with the rest retrieved from reference TRBV9 and TRBJ2-3, is DSGVTQTPKHLITATGQRVTLRCSPRSGDLSVYWYQQSLDQGLQFLIQYYNGEERAKGNILERFSAQQFPDLHSELNLSSLELGDSALYFCASSVVGLRGDTQYFGPGTRLTVL.

This clonotype was seen many times. V usage is TRBV5-1 and J usage is TRBJ2-5; no firm D call. The CDR3 length is 13 residues. Germline CDR1 is SGHRS and CDR2 is YFSETQ. Trimming cost V 0 bases and J 1 base, with 4 bases left between them. The CDR3 sequence is CASSLDSQETQYF. The CDR3 bases are TGCGCCAGCAGCTTGGACTCCCAAGAGACCCAGTACTTC.

CDR3: CASSLVVGTNTEAFF. In DNA form, the CDR3 reads TGTGCCAGCAGCTTAGTAGTTGGGACGAACACTGAAGCTTTCTTT. The J gene is TRBJ1-1, the V gene TRBV7-2, with D maybe TRBD1 (5 bases). CDR1 is SGHTA and CDR2 is FQGNSA in the germline V gene. This CDR3 has 15 residues. The ends were cut back, 1 base at V and 1 base at J, with 10 bases in the middle.

This clonotype was detected only a few times. This chain links TRBV12-3 or TRBV12-4 with TRBJ1-2, with D perhaps TRBD1 (5 bases). The V gene lost 5 bases and the J gene lost 4 bases, with 14 bases spanning the gap. This CDR3 region has 14 residues. The CDR3 nucleotides are TGTGCCAGCAGTCGGGACGGACAAATCTATGGCTACACCTTC. Its translation: CASSRDGQIYGYTF.

In this sample, this clonotype is large. J is TRBJ2-5 and V is TRBV10-3, with TRBD2 matching over 8 bases. The CDR3 runs 13 residues. Per germline, CDR1 ENHRY and CDR2 SYGVKD. V dropped 11 bases and J dropped 4; count of bases not matched to a gene: 9. CDR3 protein: CAAEAGVGETQYF. The CDR3 coding sequence is TGTGCCGCCGAAGCGGGGGTTGGAGAGACCCAGTACTTC.